Below are 3 T cell receptor beta chains sequenced from a single sample in a study of CD8+ T cells in alopecia areata. Noted treatment: oral pan-JAK inhibitor, 5-10 mg twice daily. Extraction and reverse transcription of RNA yielded cDNA as the sequencing template. Some clones are missing from TCRdb's copy, which holds only in-frame ones; the method was immunoSEQ multiplex PCR. The table records some 150,000 clones, roughly 82% of them present only once. The input for sequencing was CD8+ T cells sorted from blood, taken at week 4, from a patient treated with tofacitinib. All receptors come from a human donor with alopecia areata.

This rearrangement joins TRBV6-1 to TRBJ2-1; 7 bases agree with TRBD2. CDR3 length: 17 amino acids. CDR1 and CDR2 (germline): MNHNS, SASEGT. Unmatched junction bases numbered 9, after V lost 4 bases and J lost 0 bases. CDR3 region: CASSVGGVSSSYNEQFF. The CDR3 bases are TGTGCCAGCAGTGTGGGAGGGGTATCGAGCTCCTACAATGAGCAGTTCTTC.

This clone came up a few times. The genes are TRBV5-1 and TRBJ2-3; D unresolved. In germline, CDR1 is SGHRS, CDR2 YFSETQ. V lost 4 bases to trimming and J lost 0 bases, with 9 bases between them. This CDR3 is built from 14 residues. The CDR3 loop reads CASSPLWSTDTQYF. In DNA form, the CDR3 reads TGCGCCAGCAGCCCGCTATGGAGCACAGATACGCAGTATTTT. The full variable domain, completed using reference TRBV5-1 and TRBJ2-3, is KAGVTQTPRYLIKTRGQQVTLSCSPISGHRSVSWYQQTPGQGLQFLFEYFSETQRNKGNFPGRFSGRQFSNSRSEMNVSTLELGDSALYLCASSPLWSTDTQYFGPGTRLTVL.

This sequence joins TRBV5-1 and TRBJ1-2; D gene uncertain. V lost 0 bases, J lost 2 bases, and 11 bases lay in between. This CDR3 is built from 15 residues. Per germline, CDR1 SGHRS and CDR2 YFSETQ. CDR3 sequence: CASSLEALTNYGYTF. The CDR3 DNA reads TGCGCCAGCAGCTTGGAAGCCCTGACAAACTATGGCTACACCTTC.